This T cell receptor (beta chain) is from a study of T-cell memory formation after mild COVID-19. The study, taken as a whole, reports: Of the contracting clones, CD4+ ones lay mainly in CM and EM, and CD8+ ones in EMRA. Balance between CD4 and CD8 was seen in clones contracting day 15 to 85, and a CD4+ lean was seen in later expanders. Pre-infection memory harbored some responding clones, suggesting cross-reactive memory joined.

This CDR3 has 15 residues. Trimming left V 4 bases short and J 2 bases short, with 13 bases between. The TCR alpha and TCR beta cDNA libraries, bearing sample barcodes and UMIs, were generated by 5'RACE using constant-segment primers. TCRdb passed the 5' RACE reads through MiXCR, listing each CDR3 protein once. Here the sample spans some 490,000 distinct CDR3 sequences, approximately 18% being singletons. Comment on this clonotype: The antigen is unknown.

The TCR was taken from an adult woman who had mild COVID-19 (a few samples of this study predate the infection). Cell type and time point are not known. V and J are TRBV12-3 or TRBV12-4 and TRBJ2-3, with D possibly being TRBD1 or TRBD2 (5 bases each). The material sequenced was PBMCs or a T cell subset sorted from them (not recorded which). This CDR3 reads CASSSAGGPTDTQYF. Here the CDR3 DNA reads TGTGCCAGCAGTTCGGCTGGGGGACCCACAGATACGCAGTATTTT.